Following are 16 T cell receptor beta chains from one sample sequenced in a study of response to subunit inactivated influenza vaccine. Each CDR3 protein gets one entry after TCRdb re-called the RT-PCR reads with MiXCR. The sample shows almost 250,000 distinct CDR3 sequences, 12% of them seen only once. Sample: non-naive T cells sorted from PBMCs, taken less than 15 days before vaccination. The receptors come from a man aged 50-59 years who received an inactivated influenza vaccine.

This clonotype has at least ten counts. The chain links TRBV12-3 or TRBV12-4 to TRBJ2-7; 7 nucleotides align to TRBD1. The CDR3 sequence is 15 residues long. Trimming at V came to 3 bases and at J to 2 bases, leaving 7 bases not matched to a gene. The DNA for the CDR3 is TGTGCCAGCAGTTTCGGTGAGGGGGCCACCTACGAGCAGTACTTC. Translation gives CASSFGEGATYEQYF.

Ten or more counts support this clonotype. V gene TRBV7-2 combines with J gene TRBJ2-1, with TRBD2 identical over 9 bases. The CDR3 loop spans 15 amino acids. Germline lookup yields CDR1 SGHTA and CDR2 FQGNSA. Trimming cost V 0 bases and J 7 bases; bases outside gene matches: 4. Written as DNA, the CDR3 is TGTGCCAGCAGCTTAGCGGCTAGCGGGATAAATGAGCAGTTCTTC. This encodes CASSLAASGINEQFF.

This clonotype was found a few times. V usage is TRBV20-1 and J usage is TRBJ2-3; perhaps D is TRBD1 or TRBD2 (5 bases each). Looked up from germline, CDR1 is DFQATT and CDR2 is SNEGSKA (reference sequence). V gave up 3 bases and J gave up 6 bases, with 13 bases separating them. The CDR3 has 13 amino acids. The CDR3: CSASVGTRDTQYF. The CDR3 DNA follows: TGCAGTGCTAGTGTGGGGACGCGGGATACGCAGTATTTT.

The CDR3 here is CSARDLGDYEQYF. For the CDR3, the DNA is TGCAGTGCTAGGGACCTGGGGGACTACGAGCAGTACTTC. The chain uses TRBV20-1 and TRBJ2-7, with D perhaps assigned TRBD1 or TRBD2 (5 bases each). Trimming left V 3 bases short and J 3 bases short, with 12 bases between. CDR3 length: 13 amino acids. The germline V gene has CDR1 DFQATT and CDR2 SNEGSKA (reference sequence).

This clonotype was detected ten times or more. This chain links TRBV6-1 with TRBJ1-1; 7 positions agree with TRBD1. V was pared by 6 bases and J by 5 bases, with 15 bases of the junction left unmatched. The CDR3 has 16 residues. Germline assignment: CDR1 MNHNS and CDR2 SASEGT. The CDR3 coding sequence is TGTGCCAGCAGCCCCGGGACAGCCCCTTTAGGAACTGAAGCTTTCTTT. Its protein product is CASSPGTAPLGTEAFF.

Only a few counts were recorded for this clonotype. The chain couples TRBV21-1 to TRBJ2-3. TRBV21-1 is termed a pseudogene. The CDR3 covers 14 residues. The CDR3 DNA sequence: TGTGCCAGCAGCAAGGGGGCTTTGACAGATACGCAGTATTTT. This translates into CASSKGALTDTQYF.

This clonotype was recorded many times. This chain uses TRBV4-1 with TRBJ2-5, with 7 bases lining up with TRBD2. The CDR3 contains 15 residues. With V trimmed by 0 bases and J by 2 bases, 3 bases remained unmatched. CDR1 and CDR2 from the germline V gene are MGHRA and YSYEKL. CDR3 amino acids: CASSQDPGLQETQYF. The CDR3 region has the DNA TGCGCCAGCAGCCAAGATCCGGGACTACAAGAGACCCAGTACTTC.

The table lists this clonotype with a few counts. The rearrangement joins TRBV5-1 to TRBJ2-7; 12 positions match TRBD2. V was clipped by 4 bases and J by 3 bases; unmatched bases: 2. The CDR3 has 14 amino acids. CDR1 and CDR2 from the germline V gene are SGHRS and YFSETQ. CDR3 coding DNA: TGCGCCAGCAGCCTGACTAGCGGGAGCTACGAGCAGTACTTC. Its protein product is CASSLTSGSYEQYF.

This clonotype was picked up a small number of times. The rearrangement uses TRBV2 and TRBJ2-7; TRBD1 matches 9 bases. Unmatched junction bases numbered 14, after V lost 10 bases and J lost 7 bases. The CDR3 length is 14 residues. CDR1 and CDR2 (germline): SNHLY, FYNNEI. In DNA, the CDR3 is TGTGCCACAAAGTACGGGACAGGGCTGAGAGAGCAGTACTTC. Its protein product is CATKYGTGLREQYF. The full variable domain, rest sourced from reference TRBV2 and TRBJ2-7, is EPEVTQTPSHQVTQMGQEVILRCVPISNHLYFYWYRQILGQKVEFLVSFYNNEISEKSEIFDDQFSVERPDGSNFTLKIRSTKLEDSAMYFCATKYGTGLREQYFGPGTRLTVT.

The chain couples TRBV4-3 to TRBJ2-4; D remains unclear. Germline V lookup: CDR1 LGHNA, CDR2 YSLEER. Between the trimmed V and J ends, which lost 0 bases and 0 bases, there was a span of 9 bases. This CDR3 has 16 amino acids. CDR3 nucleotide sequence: TGCGCCAGCAGCCAAGATGTAGGTCTAGCCAAAAACATTCAGTACTTC. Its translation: CASSQDVGLAKNIQYF.

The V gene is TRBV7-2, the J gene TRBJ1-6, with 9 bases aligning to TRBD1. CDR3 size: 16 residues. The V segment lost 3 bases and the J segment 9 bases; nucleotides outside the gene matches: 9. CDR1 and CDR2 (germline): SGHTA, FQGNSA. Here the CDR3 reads CASSLQTGTGISPLHF. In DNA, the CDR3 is TGTGCCAGCAGCTTGCAAACCGGGACAGGGATTTCACCCCTCCACTTT.

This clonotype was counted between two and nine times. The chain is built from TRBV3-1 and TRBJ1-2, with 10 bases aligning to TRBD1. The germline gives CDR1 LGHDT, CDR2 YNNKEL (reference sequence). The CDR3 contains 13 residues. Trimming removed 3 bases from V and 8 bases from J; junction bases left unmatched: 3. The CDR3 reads CASSQTGGDGYTF. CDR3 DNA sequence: TGTGCCAGCAGCCAGACAGGGGGCGACGGCTACACCTTC.

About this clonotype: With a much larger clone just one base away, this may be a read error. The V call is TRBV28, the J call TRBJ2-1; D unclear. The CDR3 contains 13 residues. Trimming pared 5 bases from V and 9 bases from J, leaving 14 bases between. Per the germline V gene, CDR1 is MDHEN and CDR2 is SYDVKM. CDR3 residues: CASSPTWVGEQFF. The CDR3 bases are TGTGCCAGCAGTCCTACATGGGTGGGTGAGCAGTTCTTC. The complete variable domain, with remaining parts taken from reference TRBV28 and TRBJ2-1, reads DVKVTQSSRYLVKRTGEKVFLECVQDMDHENMFWYRQDPGLGLRLIYFSYDVKMKEKGDIPEGYSVSREKKERFSLILESASTNQTSMYLCASSPTWVGEQFFGPGTRLTVL.

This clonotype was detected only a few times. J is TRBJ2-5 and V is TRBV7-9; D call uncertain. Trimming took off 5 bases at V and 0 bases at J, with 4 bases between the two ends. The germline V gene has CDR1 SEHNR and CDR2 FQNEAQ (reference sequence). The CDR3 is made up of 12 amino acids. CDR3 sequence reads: CASSTNQETQYF. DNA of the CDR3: TGTGCCAGCAGCACAAACCAAGAGACCCAGTACTTC.

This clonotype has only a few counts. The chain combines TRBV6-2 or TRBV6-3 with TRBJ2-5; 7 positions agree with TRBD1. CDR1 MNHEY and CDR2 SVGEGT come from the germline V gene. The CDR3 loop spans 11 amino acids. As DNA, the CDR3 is TGTACTACAGGGGCTCGGGAGACCCAGTACTTC. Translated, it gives CTTGARETQYF.

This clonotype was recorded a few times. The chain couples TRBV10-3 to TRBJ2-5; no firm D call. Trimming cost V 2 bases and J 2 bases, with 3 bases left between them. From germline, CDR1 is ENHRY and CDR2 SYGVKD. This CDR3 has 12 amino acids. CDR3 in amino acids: CAISEGQETQYF. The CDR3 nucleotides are TGTGCCATCAGTGAGGGACAAGAGACCCAGTACTTC.